These 30 T cell receptor beta chains share one sample of origin, sequenced in a study of blood T cell repertoires in COVID-19. This table comes from immunoSEQ multiplex PCR, and its TCRdb copy is limited to in-frame clones, with some not included. The table shows 55,000 to 70,000 clones, with around 83% occurring only once. Sequences were obtained from peripheral blood. The receptors were gathered from an elderly woman with acute or convalescent COVID-19.

The chain combines TRBV24-1 with TRBJ2-5, with TRBD1 identical over 9 bases. With 4 bases clipped from V and 3 bases from J, the junction kept 11 bases outside the gene matches. The CDR3 length is 17 residues. Germline V gene lookup returns CDR1 KGHDR and CDR2 SFDVKD. The CDR3 DNA reads TGTGCCACCAGTGACCCTAGAGGGACAGGGAACGAAGAGACCCAGTACTTC. Its translation is CATSDPRGTGNEETQYF.

The chain is built from TRBV6-2 or TRBV6-3 and TRBJ2-7; 8 bases are a match to TRBD1. V was pared by 6 bases and J by 0 bases, with 7 bases of the junction left unmatched. The V gene's germline CDR1 is MNHEY and CDR2 SVGEGT. CDR3 length: 15 residues. CDR3 sequence (DNA): TGTGCCAGCAGCCCCCAGGGGGCGGGCTCCTACGAGCAGTACTTC. Amino acids: CASSPQGAGSYEQYF.

The chain joins TRBV30 to TRBJ1-3; 7 nucleotides line up with TRBD1. The germline CDR1 and CDR2 sequences are GTSNPN and SVGIG (reference sequence). This CDR3 has 14 amino acids. V shed 3 bases and J 1 base; nucleotides not matched to a gene: 3. As DNA, the CDR3 is TGTGCCTGGAGAAGACAGGGTTCTGGAAACACCATATATTTT. The encoded protein is CAWRRQGSGNTIYF. The full variable domain, with the rest looked up from reference TRBV30 and TRBJ1-3, is SQTIHQWPATLVQPVGSPLSLECTVEGTSNPNLYWYRQAAGRGLQLLFYSVGIGQISSEVPQNLSASRPQDRQFILSSKKLLLSDSGFYLCAWRRQGSGNTIYFGEGSWLTVV.

The chain couples TRBV28 to TRBJ2-1; D is undetermined. Trimming left V 6 bases short and J 3 bases short, with 12 bases between. CDR1 is MDHEN, CDR2 SYDVKM, per germline. This CDR3 comprises 14 residues. In nucleotides, the CDR3 is TGTGCCAGCAGAGCCCGTACAGACTACAATGAGCAGTTCTTC. Encoded protein: CASRARTDYNEQFF.

V is TRBV4-2 and J is TRBJ2-1, with a possible D match to TRBD2 (6 bases). The germline CDR1 and CDR2 sequences are LGHNA and YNFKEQ. CDR3 size: 15 residues. Trimming took off 1 base at V and 8 bases at J, with 15 bases between the two ends. CDR3 in DNA: TGTGCCAGCAGCCAAGGGGACGGGAGTGAGGATGAGCAGTTCTTC. It translates to CASSQGDGSEDEQFF.

The gene calls are TRBV7-8 and TRBJ1-4, with a tentative D call TRBD1 (5 bases). Germline loops: CDR1 SGHVS, CDR2 FQNEAQ. The CDR3 totals 14 residues. The germline V and J ends were trimmed by 1 base and 8 bases, with 11 bases remaining between them. This chain's CDR3 is CASSLVRGEEKLFF. CDR3 in DNA: TGTGCCAGCAGCTTAGTTAGGGGCGAAGAAAAACTGTTTTTT.

This clone was observed a handful of times. V usage is TRBV7-2 and J usage is TRBJ1-2; 7 bases map to TRBD1. CDR1 is SGHTA and CDR2 is FQGNSA in the germline V gene. CDR3 length equals 13 residues. Germline trimming cut 4 bases from V and 8 bases from J; bases unmatched to any gene: 7. CDR3 nucleotide sequence: TGTGCCAGCAGCTCACGACAGGGCCTAGGCTACACCTTC. This codes for CASSSRQGLGYTF.

The chain combines TRBV11-2 with TRBJ1-3; possible D gene TRBD1, 6 bases. V was shortened by 1 base and J by 2 bases, with 18 bases between the two germline ends. The CDR3 contains 18 residues. Germline V gives CDR1 SGHAT, CDR2 FQNNGV. The CDR3 region is CASSLASSYSGAGNTIYF. CDR3 bases: TGTGCCAGCAGCTTAGCTTCATCGTATTCAGGGGCTGGAAACACCATATATTTT.

The chain is built from TRBV6-5 and TRBJ1-1, with 7 bases aligning to TRBD1. Germline V gene sequence: CDR1 MNHEY, CDR2 SVGAGI. Trimming cost V 7 bases and J 4 bases; bases outside gene matches: 6. The CDR3 sequence is 13 residues long. The CDR3 coding sequence is TGTGCCAGCAACAGGGGTTTGAGCACTGAAGCTTTCTTT. It translates to CASNRGLSTEAFF.

The CDR3: CASSLGSAGGVGGNTIYF. DNA for the CDR3: TGCGCCAGCAGCCTGGGGTCGGCGGGGGGAGTCGGTGGAAACACCATATATTTT. The V call is TRBV5-1, the J call TRBJ1-3, with a possible D match to TRBD1 (5 bases). Germline assignment: CDR1 SGHRS and CDR2 YFSETQ. This CDR3 has 18 amino acids. Deletions cut 4 bases from V and 3 bases from J, with 23 bases between. Supplemented by reference TRBV5-1 and TRBJ1-3, the full variable domain reads KAGVTQTPRYLIKTRGQQVTLSCSPISGHRSVSWYQQTPGQGLQFLFEYFSETQRNKGNFPGRFSGRQFSNSRSEMNVSTLELGDSALYLCASSLGSAGGVGGNTIYFGEGSWLTVV.

The chain carries TRBV24-1 and TRBJ1-6; D perhaps matches TRBD1 (6 bases). V lost 1 base and J lost 0, with 18 bases in between. The germline V gene encodes CDR1 KGHDR and CDR2 SFDVKD. This CDR3 comprises 20 residues. Here the CDR3 DNA reads TGTGCCACCAGTGATTTTCCAGGCAGGGGCGAAAGCTCCTATAATTCACCCCTCCACTTT. This codes for CATSDFPGRGESSYNSPLHF.

The chain links TRBV19 to TRBJ1-2; D perhaps matches TRBD1 (6 bases). In germline, CDR1 is LNHDA, CDR2 SQIVND (reference sequence). This CDR3 has 16 residues. V lost 0 bases and J lost 2, with 13 bases in between. CDR3 sequence: CASSIDGRGLNYGYTF. The CDR3 DNA follows: TGTGCCAGTAGTATAGACGGCAGGGGTTTAAACTATGGCTACACCTTC.

The J gene is TRBJ1-3, the V gene TRBV25-1; D is perhaps TRBD1 (6 bases). The germline V gene has CDR1 MGHDK and CDR2 SYGVNS. Trimming left V 4 bases short and J 5 bases short, with 12 bases between. The length of the CDR3 is 14 residues. In nucleotides, the CDR3 is TGTGCCAGCAGTGTCGGGACAACCAGAAACACCATATATTTT. Translating it yields CASSVGTTRNTIYF.

The CDR3 bases are TGTGCCAGCTCACCGGGCGGGGGGATATATGAGCAGTTCTTC. This sequence encodes CASSPGGGIYEQFF. V is TRBV18 and J is TRBJ2-1; 8 bases agree with TRBD2. CDR1 is KGHSH and CDR2 is LQKENI in the germline V gene. With 3 bases clipped from V and 8 bases from J, the junction kept 6 bases outside the gene matches. The CDR3 is 14 residues long. The whole variable domain, remainder taken from reference TRBV18 and TRBJ2-1, is NAGVMQNPRHLVRRRGQEARLRCSPMKGHSHVYWYRQLPEEGLKFMVYLQKENIIDESGMPKERFSAEFPKEGPSILRIQQVVRGDSAAYFCASSPGGGIYEQFFGPGTRLTVL.

This clone was seen a few times. V usage is TRBV19 and J usage is TRBJ1-1; D ambiguous. The CDR3 totals 15 residues. From germline, CDR1 is LNHDA and CDR2 SQIVND (reference sequence). V lost 1 base and J lost 7, with 16 bases in between. This chain's CDR3 is CASSIGGQASHEAFF. CDR3 sequence (DNA): TGTGCCAGTAGTATAGGAGGGCAGGCCAGCCATGAAGCTTTCTTT.

The V call is TRBV5-4, the J call TRBJ2-5; 16 bases fit TRBD2. This CDR3 is 17 amino acids long. V dropped 4 bases and J dropped 5; count of bases not matched to a gene: 8. In germline, CDR1 is SGHNT, CDR2 YYREEE (reference sequence). CDR3 nucleotides: TGTGCCAGCAGCGCCGGGACTAGCGGGAGGGCCCGTGAGACCCAGTACTTC. Protein sequence: CASSAGTSGRARETQYF. The full variable domain, rest sourced from reference TRBV5-4 and TRBJ2-5, is ETGVTQSPTHLIKTRGQQVTLRCSSQSGHNTVSWYQQALGQGPQFIFQYYREEENGRGNFPPRFSGLQFPNYSSELNVNALELDDSALYLCASSAGTSGRARETQYFGPGTRLLVL.

This rearrangement joins TRBV3-1 (or the pseudogene TRBV3-2) to TRBJ2-2, with D unresolved. The germline CDR1 and CDR2 sequences are LGHDT and YNNKEL (reference sequence). The CDR3 extends over 14 amino acids. Trimming removed 1 base from V and 1 base from J, with 4 bases in between. In DNA, the CDR3 is TGTGCCAGCAGCCAAGGGCTGAACACCGGGGAGCTGTTTTTT. Translated, it gives CASSQGLNTGELFF.

The CDR3 DNA reads as TGCGCCAGCAGCTTCGCCCCGGAGAAGAACACCGGGGAGCTGTTTTTT. Protein product: CASSFAPEKNTGELFF. The rearrangement links TRBV5-1 to TRBJ2-2; D gene uncertain. The V end lost 2 bases, the J end lost 1 base, and 12 bases lay between the germline ends. CDR1 is SGHRS, CDR2 YFSETQ, per germline. This CDR3 has 16 residues.

A few counts support this clone. In nucleotides, the CDR3 is TGTGCCAGCAGTTACTCGTTTGGAGGGTCCACCGGGGAGCTGTTTTTT. Translated, it gives CASSYSFGGSTGELFF. This chain links TRBV27 with TRBJ2-2, with D perhaps matching TRBD2 (6 bases). This CDR3 spans 16 amino acids. The V gene lost 4 bases and the J gene lost 4 bases, with 16 bases spanning the gap. Germline CDR1 reads MNHEY; CDR2 reads SMNVEV (reference sequence).

The chain has TRBV5-1 and TRBJ1-1; no clear D gene. Trimming took 0 bases from V and 2 from J, leaving 11 bases between them. Germline CDR1 SGHRS, CDR2 YFSETQ. The CDR3 loop spans 15 amino acids. CDR3 bases: TGCGCCAGCAGCTTGGTGGGCACAACCAACACTGAAGCTTTCTTT. Amino acids: CASSLVGTTNTEAFF.

The rearrangement links TRBV27 to TRBJ1-6; no clear D. The V end lost 6 bases, the J end lost 5 bases, and 14 bases lay between the germline ends. The CDR3 loop spans 15 amino acids. The germline gives CDR1 MNHEY, CDR2 SMNVEV (reference sequence). This chain's CDR3 is CASSTRVPNNSPLHF. CDR3 bases: TGTGCCAGCAGCACCCGGGTCCCGAATAATTCACCCCTCCACTTT.

The gene calls are TRBV5-6 and TRBJ2-1; possibly TRBD2 for D (6 bases). In germline, CDR1 is SGHDT, CDR2 YYEEEE. CDR3 length: 15 amino acids. The V end lost 3 bases, the J end lost 4 bases, and 14 bases lay between the germline ends. The CDR3 DNA sequence: TGTGCCAGCAGCTGGGCCGGGACTTTTTACAATGAGCAGTTCTTC. It specifies CASSWAGTFYNEQFF. The whole variable domain, filled in from reference TRBV5-6 and TRBJ2-1, reads DAGVTQSPTHLIKTRGQQVTLRCSPKSGHDTVSWYQQALGQGPQFIFQYYEEEERQRGNFPDRFSGHQFPNYSSELNVNALLLGDSALYLCASSWAGTFYNEQFFGPGTRLTVL.

V is TRBV2 and J is TRBJ2-7, with a tentative D call TRBD2 (5 bases). V lost 6 bases and J 4 bases, leaving 10 bases between the germline ends. The CDR3 sequence is 12 residues long. Germline-derived CDR1 and CDR2 are SNHLY and FYNNEI. The CDR3 nucleotides read TGTGCCAGCAGGGGAGACGGTTACGAGCAGTACTTC. It is translated as CASRGDGYEQYF.

The rearrangement uses TRBV28 and TRBJ2-7; D perhaps matches TRBD1 (6 bases). The CDR3 has 13 residues. Germline CDR1 reads MDHEN; CDR2 reads SYDVKM. Between the trimmed V and J ends, which lost 6 bases and 3 bases, there was a span of 12 bases. The CDR3 loop reads CASSPGVGYEQYF. CDR3 sequence (DNA): TGTGCCAGCAGCCCAGGGGTCGGCTACGAGCAGTACTTC.

V and J are TRBV6-2 or TRBV6-3 and TRBJ2-7; TRBD1 might be the D (5 bases). The CDR3 runs 14 residues. CDR1 MNHEY and CDR2 SVGEGT come from the germline V gene. Trimming stripped 2 bases from V and 2 bases from J, with 10 bases between. CDR3 in DNA: TGTGCCAGCAGTTACGGGGCGGACGCCTACGAGCAGTACTTC. Translated: CASSYGADAYEQYF.

In DNA form, the CDR3 reads TGTGCCAGCAGCTTTGAGGATAATTCACCCCTCCACTTT. It is translated as CASSFEDNSPLHF. The chain combines TRBV7-6 with TRBJ1-6; D not certain. This CDR3 region has 13 residues. Germline CDR1 is SGHVS and CDR2 is FNYEAQ. V dropped 3 bases and J dropped 5 bases, with 5 bases sitting between them.

This chain uses TRBV28 with TRBJ1-5; 7 bases match TRBD1. V lost 2 bases, J lost 4 bases, and 14 bases stayed unmatched. Germline V gene data show CDR1 as MDHEN and CDR2 as SYDVKM. The CDR3 has 18 amino acids. CDR3 sequence (DNA): TGTGCCAGCAGTTTAACCCTACACAGGGGTGTAAAGAATCAGCCCCAGCATTTT. It codes for CASSLTLHRGVKNQPQHF.

The chain couples TRBV30 to TRBJ2-1; tentative D call: TRBD2 (7 bases). Germline V gene lookup returns CDR1 GTSNPN and CDR2 SVGIG (reference sequence). The CDR3 length is 15 residues. V was cut by 0 bases and J by 3 bases, with 12 bases left in between. DNA for the CDR3: TGTGCCTGGAGTGTAGGGGGGGCTAGCTACAATGAGCAGTTCTTC. The encoded protein is CAWSVGGASYNEQFF.

The genes are TRBV3-1 (or the pseudogene TRBV3-2) and TRBJ1-1; 9 nucleotides agree with TRBD1. Germline V lookup: CDR1 LGHDT, CDR2 YNNKEL (reference sequence). V was pared by 4 bases and J by 11 bases, with 2 bases of the junction left unmatched. The CDR3 runs to 11 residues. The CDR3: CASSRGTGAFF. The CDR3 DNA reads TGTGCCAGCAGCCGTGGGACAGGGGCTTTCTTT.

The chain carries TRBV3-1 (or the pseudogene TRBV3-2) and TRBJ2-1; 12 bases are a match to TRBD2. Looked up from germline, CDR1 is LGHDT and CDR2 is YNNKEL (reference sequence). There are 15 residues in the CDR3. J gave up 7 bases and V 4 bases, and 5 bases lay outside the gene matches. CDR3 region: CASSLSTSGRNEQFF. The CDR3 coding sequence is TGTGCCAGCAGCCTCTCGACTAGCGGGAGAAATGAGCAGTTCTTC.